Sequencing of this T cell receptor (beta chain) was carried out in a study of T cells in localized non-small cell lung cancer (TCRdb year 2020). Regarding the research as a whole: The study analyzed T cell repertoires of roughly 220 early-stage NSCLC patients, comparing tumors and uninvolved tumor-adjacent lungs. The cohort comprised some 240 treatment-naïve NSCLC patients with resected, localized lung tumors. NSCLC patients had a mean age of roughly 64 years, and around 130 were male and over 85 female.

With regard to this clone: Its antigen has not been determined. Base qualities are not recorded, but no much larger clone differs from it by a single base.

In the germline V gene, CDR1 corresponds to KGHSH and CDR2 to LQKENI. V is trimmed back by 3 bases and J by 8 bases, and the junction contains 4 bases that no gene match accounts for. The CDR3 numbers 13 residues from cysteine through phenylalanine. Only CDR3 DNA remains: 39 bases, in frame from the first base. The immunoSEQ Assay was used to sequence TCR beta CDR3 regions from DNA. As for the original processing: T cell density was computed as TCR beta template counts normalized to usable DNA estimated by amplifying housekeeping genes. Using the preseqR package, richness was estimated by extrapolating to 120,000 templates for tissue samples and 400,000 templates for PBMC samples. Clonality was defined as one minus Pielou's evenness. Tissue-enriched TCRs were identified by differential abundance testing using productive amino-acid clonotypes, minimum total count 5 and alpha 0.1. The Jaccard Index and the Morisita Overlap Index were used to measure how much the repertoires overlapped between compartments. GLIPH grouped TCR beta CDR3s together with public tetramer-defined viral CDR3s, and a viral motif had to include at least three viral sequences and also show V-gene enrichment. TCRdb provides this immuneACCESS table in a form limited to in-frame rearrangements. Some clones are lacking; in checked studies, under half of them reflect an unresolved V gene, and why the rest are absent is not known. The V and J calls and the clone size are those of that table, but D and trimming were determined from the DNA. The sample data list roughly 48,000 clones, and 70% to 85% of these were observed just once. Jointly, the top ten make up less than 20% of the sample.

At diagnosis, peripheral blood, uninvolved tumor-adjacent lung and tumor were collected and were preserved as a mix of fresh-frozen and FFPE material. For TCR repertoire profiling, the blood samples were analyzed as peripheral blood mononuclear cells. Broad study findings and their caveats: Higher blood T cell density associated with longer overall survival, while higher adjacent-lung clonality associated with shorter survival. Because multi-region tumor sequencing was not done, intratumor heterogeneity could not be ruled out. Uninvolved tumor-adjacent lung showed the highest T cell clonality, higher than tumor, which suggests more focused antigenic responses in the adjacent lung. A median of roughly 56 of the top 100 tumor clones were detected in paired uninvolved adjacent lung, and around 27 of these tumor clones were also found among the top 100 clones of the paired uninvolved adjacent lung. Because the study design was exploratory, TCR variables were selected using unadjusted p-values without false-discovery rate correction.

The origin of this receptor is a man between 40 and 70 years old with stage I squamous cell lung carcinoma. The source was peripheral blood, collected before any cancer treatment. Rearrangement joined TRBV18 to TRBJ1-1, and TRBD1 aligns with 9 junction nucleotides. The CDR3: CASSPDRGKEAFF. The base sequence is TGTGCCAGCTCACCGGACAGGGGCAAGGAAGCTTTCTTT.